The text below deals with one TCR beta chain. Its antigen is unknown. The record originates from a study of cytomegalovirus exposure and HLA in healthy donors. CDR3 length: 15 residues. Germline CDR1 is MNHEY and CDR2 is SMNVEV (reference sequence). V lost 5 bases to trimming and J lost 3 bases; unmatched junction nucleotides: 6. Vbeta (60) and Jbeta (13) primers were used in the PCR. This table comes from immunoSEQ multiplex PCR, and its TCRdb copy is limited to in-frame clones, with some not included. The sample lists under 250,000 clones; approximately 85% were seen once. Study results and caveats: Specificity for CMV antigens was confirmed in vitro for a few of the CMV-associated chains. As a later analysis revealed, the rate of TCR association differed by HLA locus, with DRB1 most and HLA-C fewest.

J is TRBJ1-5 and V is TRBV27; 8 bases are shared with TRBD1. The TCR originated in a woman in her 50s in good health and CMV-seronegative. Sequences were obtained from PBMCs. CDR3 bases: TGTGCCAGCAGTCCATCAGGGGGCCCCAATCAGCCCCAGCATTTT. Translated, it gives CASSPSGGPNQPQHF.